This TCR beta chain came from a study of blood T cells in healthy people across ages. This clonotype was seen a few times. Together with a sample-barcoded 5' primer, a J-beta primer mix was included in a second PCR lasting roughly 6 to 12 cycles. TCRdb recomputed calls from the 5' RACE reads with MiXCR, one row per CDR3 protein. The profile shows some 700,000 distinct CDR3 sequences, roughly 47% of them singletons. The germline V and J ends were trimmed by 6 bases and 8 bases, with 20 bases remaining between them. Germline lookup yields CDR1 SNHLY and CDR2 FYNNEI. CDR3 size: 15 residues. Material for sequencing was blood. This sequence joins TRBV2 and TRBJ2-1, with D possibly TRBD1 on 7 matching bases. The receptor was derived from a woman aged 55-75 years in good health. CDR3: CASRDYRDSEHEQFF. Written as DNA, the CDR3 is TGTGCCAGCAGGGACTACCGGGACAGCGAGCATGAGCAGTTCTTC.